This T cell receptor (beta chain) was recorded in a study of T cells in Graves' hyperthyroidism and ophthalmopathy. On the study more broadly: Once the initial diagnosis was made, peripheral blood was obtained before any treatment. Study outcomes and limitations: Ophthalmopathy cases were set apart from stable hyperthyroidism by a 13 V-J model.

The CDR3 length is 15 residues. Germline V CDR1 and CDR2: KGHDR, SFDVKD. With 8 bases clipped from V and 4 bases from J, the junction kept 11 bases outside the gene matches. Amplification of TCR beta CDR3 regions was performed using RNA transcripts as template. Primed by the HTBI set, a first-round RT-PCR was run on the TCR CDR3. MiXCR was run by TCRdb on the multiplex PCR reads, yielding one entry per CDR3 protein. Here the sample spans 200,000 to 250,000 distinct CDR3 sequences, roughly 15% being singletons. This clonotype was counted only a few times. The antigen remains unidentified. This could be a read error, since a much larger clone is one nucleotide away.

Sequencing used blood. The V call is TRBV24-1, the J call TRBJ1-1; 8 bases are a match to TRBD1. The receptor comes from a woman between 18 and 29 years old with Graves' ophthalmopathy. For the CDR3, the DNA is TGTGCCACCAATGAGATTCCCAGGGGGCGCACTGAAGCTTTCTTT. Its translation: CATNEIPRGRTEAFF.